The clone carrying this T cell receptor beta chain was recorded many times. This sample was included in a study of CD8 T cells in ankylosing spondylitis. Construction of TCR beta libraries was performed using quantitative 5'-RACE with molecular barcodes. TCRdb re-analysed the 5' RACE reads in MiXCR, keeping a single row per CDR3 protein. The table records 250,000 or so distinct CDR3 sequences, about 10% of them present only once. Trimming took off 1 base at V and 4 bases at J, with 14 bases between the two ends. CDR1 is DFQATT, CDR2 SNEGSKA, per germline (reference sequence). This CDR3 comprises 15 residues.

The sequencing sample was made of blood, either unsorted or a sorted T cell fraction (not recorded which). This TCR was recovered from a male donor with ankylosing spondylitis or in good health (not recorded which). This sequence joins TRBV20-1 and TRBJ2-1, with a tentative D call TRBD2 (6 bases). Here the CDR3 reads CSARVSGRLYNEQFF. The CDR3 DNA is TGCAGTGCTAGAGTCTCAGGGAGGCTTTACAATGAGCAGTTCTTC.